Listed below are T cell receptor beta chains from one sample, sequenced in a study of T cell repertoires in cytomegalovirus infection. Which antigens these TCRs recognize remains unknown. TCRdb re-called the reads through MiXCR, storing one row per CDR3 protein. The sample lists 200,000 or so distinct CDR3 sequences, around 35% occurring once. The starting material was CD8+ T cells from cultured PBMCs, obtained from culture after CMV antigen stimulation. Receptors were obtained from a human donor in good health (CMV status not recorded). Some clones in this sample may be carry-over from other donors' samples. CDR3s include the opening cysteine and the closing phenylalanine or tryptophan. The D gene is left open where the match is weak. Only some rows state a clone size, as once, few, many or a class for expanded clones.

j_gene,v_gene,abundance,d_gene,CDR3nt,CDR3aa
TRBJ2-7,TRBV4-1,.,TRBD1,TGCGCCAGCAGTAGGACAGGGTATCGTCACGAGCAGTACTTC,CASSRTGYRHEQYF
TRBJ2-1,TRBV7-8,.,.,TGTGCCAGCAGCTTAGAGCTCATCGGGGGCTCCTACAATGAGCAGTTCTTC,CASSLELIGGSYNEQFF
TRBJ2-3,TRBV6-4,few,TRBD1,TGTGCCAGCAGCGAGGACAGGGGGTCGACAGATACGCAGTATTTT,CASSEDRGSTDTQYF
TRBJ2-1,TRBV7-9,many,.,TGTGCCAGCTCCCCATCGGGCAGCTCCTACAATGAGCAGTTCTTC,CASSPSGSSYNEQFF
TRBJ1-2,TRBV2,.,.,TGTGCCAATATGGACCGGCCCCATGGCTACACCTTC,CANMDRPHGYTF
TRBJ2-5,TRBV12-3/TRBV12-4,few,.,TGTGCCAGCAGTTTACCGCCGAACCAAGAGACCCAGTACTTC,CASSLPPNQETQYF
TRBJ2-3,TRBV5-6,.,TRBD2,TGTGCCAGCAGCTCGACTAGCGGAACAGATACGCAGTATTTT,CASSSTSGTDTQYF
TRBJ2-2,TRBV28,few,TRBD2,TGTGCCAGCAGACCCCCGACTAGCGGGAGAACCGGGGAGCTGTTTTTT,CASRPPTSGRTGELFF
TRBJ2-1,TRBV5-6,once,TRBD2,TGTGCCAGCAGCTTTATGGGACTAGCGGGAGTGAATGAGCAGTTCTTC,CASSFMGLAGVNEQFF
TRBJ2-3,TRBV27,.,.,TGTGCCAGCAGACCTTCGGCGGGCGAATCACTTAGCACAGATACGCAGTATTTT,CASRPSAGESLSTDTQYF
TRBJ2-7,TRBV7-7,.,.,TGTGCTAGCAGCCGGAGCGGGTCCTACGAGCAGTACTTC,CASSRSGSYEQYF
TRBJ2-1,TRBV7-8,many,.,TGTGCCAGCAGCTTGAAAGAGCAGTTCTTC,CASSLKEQFF
TRBJ1-1,TRBV5-1,.,.,TGCGCCAGCAGCTTGGATTGGGGGCGGGGTCAGGAAGCTTTCTTT,CASSLDWGRGQEAFF
TRBJ2-7,TRBV2,.,TRBD1,TGTGCTTTACAGGGGGCTGACGAGCAGTACTTC,CALQGADEQYF
TRBJ2-7,TRBV7-6,few,.,TGTGCCAGCAGCTTAGTTGTTGCGGGCAGGAACTACGAGCAGTACTTC,CASSLVVAGRNYEQYF
TRBJ1-1,TRBV19,few,.,TGTGCCAGTAGTATAGCAGGGGACCCGGGACTGGTGAACACTGAAGCTTTCTTT,CASSIAGDPGLVNTEAFF